The 32 T cell receptor beta chains below come from one sample, sequenced in a study of cytomegalovirus exposure and HLA in healthy donors. The PCR contained 60 Vbeta and 13 Jbeta primers. The protocol was immunoSEQ multiplex PCR, while the TCRdb copy is restricted to in-frame clones and leaves out a portion. Of about 130,000 clones in the sample, 80% were seen once. Sequencing was performed on PBMCs. These receptors were taken from a man between 25 and 39 years old in good health and CMV-seropositive.

This rearrangement joins TRBV6-5 to TRBJ2-3; the match to TRBD2 covers 7 bases. The CDR3 is made up of 13 amino acids. The V segment lost 0 bases and the J segment 11 bases; nucleotides outside the gene matches: 5. The germline V gene has CDR1 MNHEY and CDR2 SVGAGI. CDR3 loop: CASSYSSSGGQYF. As DNA, the CDR3 is TGTGCCAGCAGTTACTCGTCTAGCGGCGGGCAGTATTTT.

The genes are TRBV2 and TRBJ2-7; perhaps TRBD1 as D (6 bases). The CDR3 sequence is 13 residues long. Trimming removed 9 bases from V and 0 bases from J, with 12 bases in between. CDR1 and CDR2 from the germline V gene are SNHLY and FYNNEI. The CDR3 DNA reads TGTGCCAGGTCACAGGGATACTCCTACGAGCAGTACTTC. Translating gives CARSQGYSYEQYF.

The chain joins TRBV10-2 to TRBJ2-7; 9 bases align to TRBD1. CDR1 and CDR2 (germline): WSHSY, SAAADI. The CDR3 extends over 14 amino acids. Trimming took 3 bases from V and 6 from J; bases not matched to a gene: 6. The CDR3 region has the DNA TGCGCCAGCAGTGAATTACAGGGGGCAAGCGAGCAGTACTTC. Its protein product is CASSELQGASEQYF.

This clone has just a few counts. The chain couples TRBV25-1 to TRBJ1-5, with no clear D. CDR3 size: 13 residues. The V gene's germline CDR1 is MGHDK and CDR2 SYGVNS. Trimming removed 4 bases from V and 7 bases from J, with 11 bases in between. The CDR3 loop is CASSGASRQPQHF. The CDR3 nucleotides are TGTGCCAGCAGTGGGGCGAGCAGGCAGCCCCAGCATTTT.

The chain joins TRBV27 to TRBJ2-1; the D gene is possibly TRBD1 (5 bases). Trimming left V 3 bases short and J 5 bases short, with 14 bases between. The CDR3 sequence is 15 residues long. In germline, CDR1 is MNHEY, CDR2 SMNVEV (reference sequence). In DNA, the CDR3 is TGTGCCAGCAGTTTGCTACAGGACGCACACAATGAGCAGTTCTTC. Translation: CASSLLQDAHNEQFF.

The CDR3 loop reads CASSHGVWGQPQHF. The CDR3 DNA is TGCGCCAGCAGCCATGGGGTCTGGGGCCAGCCCCAGCATTTT. The chain joins TRBV4-1 to TRBJ1-5; tentative D call: TRBD1 (5 bases). The V and J ends lost 3 bases and 7 bases respectively, with 13 bases between them. This CDR3 has 14 amino acids. Germline CDR1 reads MGHRA; CDR2 reads YSYEKL.

This chain links TRBV5-6 with TRBJ2-5; maybe TRBD1 (5 bases). The CDR3 loop spans 15 amino acids. Between the trimmed V and J ends, which lost 8 bases and 2 bases, there was a span of 19 bases. Germline V gene lookup returns CDR1 SGHDT and CDR2 YYEEEE. The CDR3 spells CASLRSGRAQETQYF. As DNA, the CDR3 is TGTGCCAGTCTACGGTCGGGCAGGGCGCAAGAGACCCAGTACTTC.

The chain links TRBV28 to TRBJ1-5; D uncertain. The V and J ends lost 1 base and 4 bases respectively, with 8 bases between them. CDR1 and CDR2 (germline): MDHEN, SYDVKM. This CDR3 has 14 residues. The CDR3 region has the DNA TGTGCCAGCAGTTTATTTCCGGGTAATCAGCCCCAGCATTTT. It encodes CASSLFPGNQPQHF.

This chain links TRBV18 with TRBJ1-1, with a weak D call TRBD1 (6 bases). This CDR3 region has 16 residues. V was cut by 4 bases and J by 0 bases, with 15 bases left in between. Germline V CDR1 and CDR2: KGHSH, LQKENI. CDR3 DNA sequence: TGTGCCAGCTCACAACAGGGAGGGGGGATGAACACTGAAGCTTTCTTT. It encodes CASSQQGGGMNTEAFF. Using reference TRBV18 and TRBJ1-1 for the parts outside the CDR3, the full variable domain is NAGVMQNPRHLVRRRGQEARLRCSPMKGHSHVYWYRQLPEEGLKFMVYLQKENIIDESGMPKERFSAEFPKEGPSILRIQQVVRGDSAAYFCASSQQGGGMNTEAFFGQGTRLTVV.

This chain links TRBV6-5 with TRBJ1-1, with TRBD1 identical over 9 bases. CDR1 MNHEY and CDR2 SVGAGI come from the germline V gene. The J segment lost 2 bases and the V segment lost 5 bases, leaving 3 bases of the junction unmatched. This CDR3 contains 14 residues. CDR3 loop: CASSRDRANTEAFF. DNA for the CDR3: TGTGCCAGCAGTCGGGACAGGGCCAACACTGAAGCTTTCTTT.

A few counts support this clone. This rearrangement joins TRBV18 to TRBJ1-2; D not resolved. The CDR3 runs to 15 residues. Per germline, CDR1 KGHSH and CDR2 LQKENI. Trimming took 3 bases from V and 0 from J, leaving 11 bases between them. This CDR3 is CASSPGLGPNYGYTF. The CDR3 coding sequence is TGTGCCAGCTCACCCGGACTTGGTCCTAACTATGGCTACACCTTC.

The chain employs TRBV10-2 and TRBJ1-2; 7 nucleotides line up with TRBD1. The CDR3 is made up of 15 amino acids. Per germline, CDR1 WSHSY and CDR2 SAAADI. After removal of 0 bases from V and 2 bases from J, the junction contained 3 bases not matched to a gene. The CDR3 coding sequence is TGCGCCAGCAGTGAGTCGACAGGGCGAAACTATGGCTACACCTTC. Translated: CASSESTGRNYGYTF.

V gene TRBV6-5 combines with J gene TRBJ2-3, with D perhaps TRBD1 (5 bases). This CDR3 is 15 amino acids long. V was shortened by 0 bases and J by 1 base, with 8 bases between the two germline ends. Germline V lookup: CDR1 MNHEY, CDR2 SVGAGI. DNA of the CDR3: TGTGCCAGCAGTTACTCCTTAGGGGGCACAGATACGCAGTATTTT. Translation: CASSYSLGGTDTQYF.

The chain recombines TRBV2 with TRBJ1-2, with unresolved D. Germline V CDR1 and CDR2: SNHLY, FYNNEI. Trimming removed 4 bases from V and 0 bases from J, with 9 bases in between. This CDR3 contains 14 residues. CDR3 bases: TGTGCCAGCAGTGGGACTCTAGCTAACTATGGCTACACCTTC. Translating gives CASSGTLANYGYTF.

This chain links TRBV30 with TRBJ1-1; 7 nucleotides line up with TRBD1. Germline loops: CDR1 GTSNPN, CDR2 SVGIG (reference sequence). This CDR3 has 13 residues. V dropped 3 bases and J dropped 5; count of bases not matched to a gene: 6. CDR3 loop: CAWRGQGVTEAFF. The CDR3 DNA reads TGTGCCTGGAGGGGGCAGGGGGTGACTGAAGCTTTCTTT.

The chain uses TRBV27 and TRBJ2-1, with TRBD1 identical over 7 bases. Germline CDR1 MNHEY, CDR2 SMNVEV (reference sequence). J gave up 7 bases and V 3 bases, and 6 bases lay outside the gene matches. This CDR3 is 14 amino acids long. In nucleotides, the CDR3 is TGTGCCAGCAGTTTCACAGGGGTTTTGAATGAGCAGTTCTTC. Translation gives CASSFTGVLNEQFF.

The V gene is TRBV7-2, the J gene TRBJ1-2; no definite D call. Germline values: CDR1 SGHTA, CDR2 FQGNSA. The CDR3 loop spans 16 amino acids. With 1 base removed from V and 7 bases from J, the gap between germline ends came to 19 bases. Here the CDR3 reads CASSLGFAGIVGGYTF. The CDR3 region has the DNA TGTGCCAGCAGCTTAGGGTTTGCGGGTATTGTGGGTGGCTACACCTTC.

J is TRBJ1-2 and V is TRBV19; maybe TRBD1 (5 bases). The CDR3 runs to 17 residues. Trimming stripped 6 bases from V and 0 bases from J, with 20 bases between. Germline assignment: CDR1 LNHDA and CDR2 SQIVND (reference sequence). This CDR3 is CASSHRGQPTSNYGYTF. CDR3 nucleotide sequence: TGTGCCAGTAGCCATAGGGGCCAACCGACTTCTAACTATGGCTACACCTTC.

The chain recombines TRBV28 with TRBJ1-2, with 10 nucleotides matching TRBD1. This CDR3 spans 16 amino acids. CDR1 is MDHEN, CDR2 SYDVKM, per germline. J lost 3 bases, V lost 5 bases, and 9 bases had no gene match. DNA for the CDR3: TGTGCCAGCAGTGAATCCGGGACAGGGGATGACTATGGCTACACCTTC. Protein sequence: CASSESGTGDDYGYTF.

The chain recombines TRBV25-1 with TRBJ2-1; D is possibly TRBD2 (6 bases). CDR3 length equals 15 residues. From germline, CDR1 is MGHDK and CDR2 SYGVNS. Trimming shortened V by 2 bases and J by 2 bases, and 10 bases separated the two germline ends. The CDR3 spells CASSEAGMPYNEQFF. The CDR3 DNA is TGTGCCAGCAGTGAAGCGGGGATGCCCTACAATGAGCAGTTCTTC.

The chain carries TRBV4-1 and TRBJ2-7; D possibly corresponds to TRBD2 (7 bases). CDR3 length equals 16 residues. Germline lookup yields CDR1 MGHRA and CDR2 YSYEKL. Trimming stripped 0 bases from V and 5 bases from J, with 17 bases between. The CDR3 spells CASSQEGRGGAHEQYF. CDR3 bases: TGCGCCAGCAGCCAAGAGGGCCGAGGGGGGGCACACGAGCAGTACTTC.

The chain links TRBV5-6 to TRBJ1-5; unclear D gene. CDR3 length equals 17 residues. The V end lost 2 bases, the J end lost 0 bases, and 15 bases lay between the germline ends. Germline V gives CDR1 SGHDT, CDR2 YYEEEE. The CDR3 spells CASSFWGGVFSNQPQHF. The CDR3 bases are TGTGCCAGCAGCTTTTGGGGAGGAGTCTTTAGCAATCAGCCCCAGCATTTT.

The chain couples TRBV18 to TRBJ1-2; D is undetermined. Germline CDR1 reads KGHSH; CDR2 reads LQKENI. This CDR3 has 15 residues. Deletions cut 3 bases from V and 4 bases from J, with 15 bases between. The CDR3 region is CASSPNTENPYGYTF. The CDR3 nucleotides read TGTGCCAGCTCACCTAACACAGAGAACCCCTATGGCTACACCTTC. Drawing the rest from reference TRBV18 and TRBJ1-2, the complete variable domain is NAGVMQNPRHLVRRRGQEARLRCSPMKGHSHVYWYRQLPEEGLKFMVYLQKENIIDESGMPKERFSAEFPKEGPSILRIQQVVRGDSAAYFCASSPNTENPYGYTFGSGTRLTVV.

The chain combines TRBV12-5 with TRBJ1-2; 9 bases are shared with TRBD1. CDR1 and CDR2 (germline): LGHNT, FRNRAP. CDR3 length: 17 residues. V lost 5 bases to trimming and J lost 1 base; unmatched junction nucleotides: 11. CDR3 in amino acids: CASGLLPGTGFNYGYTF. DNA for the CDR3: TGTGCTAGTGGTCTTCTCCCCGGGACAGGGTTTAACTATGGCTACACCTTC.

This chain links TRBV7-3 with TRBJ1-1; a possible D gene is TRBD1 (6 bases). There are 16 residues in the CDR3. V lost 5 bases and J 7 bases, leaving 23 bases between the germline ends. Germline values: CDR1 SGHTA, CDR2 FQGTGA. The CDR3 DNA reads as TGTGCCAGCAGCCCCGATAGTCGGGGGGCCCCCAGTGAAGCTTTCTTT. Its translation: CASSPDSRGAPSEAFF.

This clone was detected only a few times. The gene calls are TRBV6-5 and TRBJ2-5; 7 bases are shared with TRBD1. Looked up from germline, CDR1 is MNHEY and CDR2 is SVGAGI. This CDR3 region has 15 residues. V shed 0 bases and J 2 bases; nucleotides not matched to a gene: 3. The CDR3 reads CASSYSGQKQETQYF. CDR3 coding DNA: TGTGCCAGCAGTTACTCGGGACAGAAGCAAGAGACCCAGTACTTC.

DNA for the CDR3: TGTGCCAGCTCACCACCAGGGGGGAACACTGAAGCTTTCTTT. As protein: CASSPPGGNTEAFF. V and J are TRBV18 and TRBJ1-1; D is possibly TRBD1 (6 bases). Germline CDR1 reads KGHSH; CDR2 reads LQKENI. CDR3 length: 14 residues. V gave up 0 bases and J gave up 1 base, with 6 bases separating them.

This chain connects TRBV7-2 to TRBJ1-4; a weak D match, TRBD1 (5 bases). V lost 5 bases and J 4 bases, leaving 14 bases between the germline ends. This CDR3 is 15 amino acids long. Germline V CDR1 and CDR2: SGHTA, FQGNSA. The CDR3, as DNA: TGTGCCAGCAGCCGCCTTGACAGTTATAATGAAAAACTGTTTTTT. This translates into CASSRLDSYNEKLFF.

The sample holds a few counts of this clone. The rearrangement joins TRBV5-1 to TRBJ1-1; 10 positions match TRBD1. The CDR3 loop spans 18 amino acids. The germline gives CDR1 SGHRS, CDR2 YFSETQ. J lost 3 bases, V lost 3 bases, and 14 bases had no gene match. The CDR3 nucleotides are TGCGCCAGCAGCTGGGACAGGGGATCCTTCGGGTTGGACACTGAAGCTTTCTTT. It yields the protein CASSWDRGSFGLDTEAFF. The full variable domain, in which reference TRBV5-1 and TRBJ1-1 provide the parts outside the CDR3, is KAGVTQTPRYLIKTRGQQVTLSCSPISGHRSVSWYQQTPGQGLQFLFEYFSETQRNKGNFPGRFSGRQFSNSRSEMNVSTLELGDSALYLCASSWDRGSFGLDTEAFFGQGTRLTVV.

The chain joins TRBV6-4 to TRBJ2-1; 9 bases line up with TRBD2. Trimming took 3 bases from V and 6 from J; bases not matched to a gene: 3. The CDR3 spans 14 residues. Germline CDR1 is MRHNA and CDR2 is SNTAGT. CDR3 coding DNA: TGTGCCAGCAGTGATGGGCGGGAGGGCAATGAGCAGTTCTTC. It translates to CASSDGREGNEQFF.

This rearrangement joins TRBV6-5 to TRBJ2-6; D remains unclear. Germline CDR1 MNHEY, CDR2 SVGAGI. The germline V and J ends were trimmed by 9 bases and 0 bases, with 3 bases remaining between them. The CDR3 sequence is 12 residues long. CDR3 in DNA: TGTGCCAGTCACTCTGGGGCCAACGTCCTGACTTTC. Its translation is CASHSGANVLTF.

CDR3 region: CASSPGTSGGEIETQYF. CDR3 in DNA: TGTGCCAGCAGCCCTGGGACTAGCGGGGGGGAAATAGAGACCCAGTACTTC. This sequence joins TRBV11-2 and TRBJ2-5; 16 bases line up with TRBD2. Germline CDR1 reads SGHAT; CDR2 reads FQNNGV. V trimming: 5 bases; J trimming: 4 bases; junction bases outside the gene matches: 7. The CDR3 runs 17 residues.